This T cell receptor beta chain originates from a study of shared clonotypes between healthy human individuals. Findings and limits, study-wide: Non-shared clonotypes had lower generation probabilities than clonotypes shared by all four sorted-subset donors.

Data came from immunoSEQ multiplex PCR; TCRdb stores just in-frame clones and leaves some out. The sample includes roughly 2.1 million clones, under 95% seen only once; the top ten take roughly 1.8%. The ends lost 6 bases at V and 4 bases at J; junction bases unmatched: 4. CDR3 length: 15 residues. Germline CDR1 reads MNHEY; CDR2 reads SVGAGI. Remarks on this clone: Its antigen is still unknown.

The naive CD8 population came from CD45RO-negative cells selected for CCR7, without terminally differentiated effector memory CD45RA+ cells. This sequence originates from a man aged 18 to 35 in good health. Some clones in this sample may be carry-over from other donors' samples. This chain connects TRBV6-5 to TRBJ2-1; 12 bases map to TRBD1. What was sequenced was naive CD8+ T cells from PBMCs. The CDR3 coding sequence is TGTGCCAGCAGCTCGGGACAGGGGGCTTACAATGAGCAGTTCTTC. Translation: CASSSGQGAYNEQFF.